These 10 T cell receptor beta chains were all obtained from the same sample, sequenced in a study of CD8 T cells in Susac syndrome. The RNA, about 0.45 to 1 ug, was put through reverse transcription using random hexamers. TCRdb analysed the immunoSEQ multiplex PCR reads with MiXCR anew, one entry per CDR3 protein. The table includes 250,000 to 300,000 distinct CDR3 sequences, 75% to 90% detected once. Sequencing was carried out using CD8+ T cells from PBMCs. Source of these receptors: a human donor with multiple sclerosis.

The rearrangement joins TRBV7-7 to TRBJ2-1; 11 bases align to TRBD1. CDR1 is SSHAT and CDR2 is FNYEAQ in the germline V gene (reference sequence). The CDR3 is made up of 14 amino acids. The CDR3 region has the DNA TGTGCGACCGCATGGGGACAGGGGGACAATGAGCAGTTCTTC. Amino acids: CATAWGQGDNEQFF.

The chain's CDR3 is CASSQGEGPSYNEQFF. DNA for the CDR3: TGTGCCAGCAGCCAAGGCGAGGGGCCTAGCTACAATGAGCAGTTCTTC. The chain uses TRBV4-2 and TRBJ2-1, with D possibly called TRBD1 or TRBD2 (5 bases each). The CDR3 runs to 16 residues. The V end lost 1 base, the J end lost 3 bases, and 13 bases lay between the germline ends. Per germline, CDR1 LGHNA and CDR2 YNFKEQ.

This rearrangement joins TRBV6-1 to TRBJ2-3; 7 bases fit TRBD2. The CDR3 has 16 residues. From germline, CDR1 is MNHNS and CDR2 SASEGT. Trimming removed 6 bases from V and 1 base from J; junction bases left unmatched: 10. CDR3 sequence: CASRISGGGGTDTQYF. CDR3 in DNA: TGTGCCAGCAGGATTAGCGGCGGGGGAGGCACAGATACGCAGTATTTT.

This chain links TRBV7-9 with TRBJ1-4; D is uncertain. The CDR3 spans 14 residues. Germline assignment: CDR1 SEHNR and CDR2 FQNEAQ (reference sequence). V was trimmed by 5 bases and J by 7 bases, leaving 14 bases between them. The DNA for the CDR3 is TGTGCCAGCAGCCCCTCTATGGGAGGTGAAAAACTGTTTTTT. This encodes CASSPSMGGEKLFF.

The V call is TRBV19, the J call TRBJ2-2; D is perhaps TRBD2 (5 bases). The CDR3 totals 14 residues. Germline lookup yields CDR1 LNHDA and CDR2 SQIVND (reference sequence). Trimming cost V 9 bases and J 1 base, with 12 bases left between them. In DNA form, the CDR3 reads TGTGCCAGAGTAGATCGGGGGAACACCGGGGAGCTGTTTTTT. It encodes CARVDRGNTGELFF.

J is TRBJ2-1 and V is TRBV7-9, with 7 bases that match TRBD1. Germline V lookup: CDR1 SEHNR, CDR2 FQNEAQ (reference sequence). The CDR3 has 15 amino acids. The V segment lost 1 base and the J segment 7 bases; nucleotides outside the gene matches: 7. The CDR3 loop reads CASSLVEGALNEQFF. CDR3 sequence (DNA): TGTGCCAGCAGCTTAGTTGAGGGGGCGCTTAATGAGCAGTTCTTC.

The chain employs TRBV29-1 and TRBJ2-7, with unresolved D. V lost 3 bases and J 3 bases, leaving 6 bases between the germline ends. The V gene's germline CDR1 is SQVTM and CDR2 ANQGSEA. The CDR3 contains 11 residues. The CDR3 is CSVDSSYEQYF. For the CDR3, the DNA is TGCAGCGTTGATTCGAGCTACGAGCAGTACTTC.

The chain joins TRBV27 to TRBJ2-7; 10 bases are a match to TRBD1. Germline loops: CDR1 MNHEY, CDR2 SMNVEV (reference sequence). V dropped 5 bases and J dropped 6; count of bases not matched to a gene: 7. The CDR3 covers 14 residues. The chain's CDR3 is CASSVRQGASEQYF. CDR3 DNA sequence: TGTGCCAGCAGTGTAAGACAGGGGGCGAGCGAGCAGTACTTC.

The gene calls are TRBV28 and TRBJ1-1; D is unresolved. Germline V gene lookup returns CDR1 MDHEN and CDR2 SYDVKM. V lost 9 bases and J 4 bases, leaving 15 bases between the germline ends. This CDR3 has 13 amino acids. In nucleotides, the CDR3 is TGTGCCAGTTTGATAGCCGGAGGCACTGAAGCTTTCTTT. Protein: CASLIAGGTEAFF. The full variable domain, rest sourced from reference TRBV28 and TRBJ1-1, is DVKVTQSSRYLVKRTGEKVFLECVQDMDHENMFWYRQDPGLGLRLIYFSYDVKMKEKGDIPEGYSVSREKKERFSLILESASTNQTSMYLCASLIAGGTEAFFGQGTRLTVV.

The chain combines TRBV2 with TRBJ1-1, with TRBD1 matching over 7 bases. The CDR3 sequence is 16 residues long. CDR1 SNHLY and CDR2 FYNNEI come from the germline V gene. The trim removed 3 bases at V and 0 bases at J, leaving 7 bases unmatched. The CDR3 DNA is TGTGCCAGCAGTGAGAATCTGGGACAGATGAACACTGAAGCTTTCTTT. This encodes CASSENLGQMNTEAFF.